The 4 T cell receptor beta chains below were found in one sample sequenced in a study of lymphopenia after photon versus proton radiotherapy. The table came from immunoSEQ multiplex PCR; TCRdb's copy has only in-frame clones and leaves some out. The table lists about 17,000 clones, 80% to 95% of them singletons, with about 6% in the top ten. Here the sequenced sample was peripheral blood, taken from a patient treated with photon-based radiotherapy. These receptors all stem from a man aged 60 to 69 with pancreatic cancer.

V and J are TRBV4-2 and TRBJ1-2; D is possibly TRBD1 (6 bases). Germline-derived CDR1 and CDR2 are LGHNA and YNFKEQ. CDR3 length: 15 amino acids. The V end was cut by 0 bases, the J end by 7 bases, with 15 bases between. CDR3 loop: CASSQDSGTRLGYTF. CDR3 DNA sequence: TGTGCCAGCAGCCAAGATTCCGGGACAAGGCTTGGCTACACCTTC.

The V call is TRBV4-1, the J call TRBJ1-1, with a possible D match to TRBD1 (5 bases). This CDR3 spans 17 amino acids. Trimming stripped 0 bases from V and 5 bases from J, with 19 bases between. CDR1 is MGHRA and CDR2 is YSYEKL in the germline V gene. CDR3 DNA: TGCGCCAGCAGCCAAGATGAGCTGGGGCGAGCAAGGACTGAAGCTTTCTTT. Protein: CASSQDELGRARTEAFF.

The chain couples TRBV7-2 to TRBJ2-7; TRBD2 is a possible D gene (6 bases). Trimming removed 1 base from V and 3 bases from J, with 19 bases in between. The germline gives CDR1 SGHTA, CDR2 FQGNSA. The CDR3 loop spans 17 amino acids. The CDR3: CASSLGGAGIALYEQYF. The CDR3 nucleotides read TGTGCCAGCAGCTTAGGTGGGGCGGGGATAGCGCTCTACGAGCAGTACTTC.

The chain recombines TRBV18 with TRBJ1-4; D gene uncertain. Per germline, CDR1 KGHSH and CDR2 LQKENI. Trimming took 2 bases from V and 3 from J, leaving 16 bases between them. This CDR3 is 17 amino acids long. CDR3 coding DNA: TGTGCCAGCTCACCATATCTGAATCCGAAGGCTAATGAAAAACTGTTTTTT. It translates to CASSPYLNPKANEKLFF. The variable domain in full, completed from reference TRBV18 and TRBJ1-4, reads NAGVMQNPRHLVRRRGQEARLRCSPMKGHSHVYWYRQLPEEGLKFMVYLQKENIIDESGMPKERFSAEFPKEGPSILRIQQVVRGDSAAYFCASSPYLNPKANEKLFFGSGTQLSVL.